The 18 T cell receptor beta chains given below trace back to one sample, sequenced in a study of blood T cells in healthy people across ages. For the second PCR, which ran for 7 to 11 cycles, a sample-barcoded 5' primer and a J-beta primer mix were used. TCRdb fed the 5' RACE reads into MiXCR, producing one record per CDR3 protein. Of about 1,500,000 distinct CDR3 sequences listed, about 30% are singletons. The sequencing input was blood. Source of these receptors: a woman between 25 and 40 years old in good health.

This clonotype came up a few times. This chain links TRBV5-6 with TRBJ2-3; the D gene could be TRBD1 or TRBD2 (5 bases each). The germline V gene encodes CDR1 SGHDT and CDR2 YYEEEE. The V gene lost 4 bases and the J gene lost 2 bases, with 11 bases spanning the gap. The CDR3 is 14 residues long. CDR3 amino acids: CASSPLGDTDTQYF. The DNA of the CDR3 is TGTGCCAGCAGCCCCTTGGGGGACACAGATACGCAGTATTTT. Full variable domain (outside the CDR3, taken from reference TRBV5-6 and TRBJ2-3): DAGVTQSPTHLIKTRGQQVTLRCSPKSGHDTVSWYQQALGQGPQFIFQYYEEEERQRGNFPDRFSGHQFPNYSSELNVNALLLGDSALYLCASSPLGDTDTQYFGPGTRLTVL.

This clonotype was recorded at least ten times. The chain uses TRBV5-1 and TRBJ2-7, with TRBD1 matching over 9 bases. From germline, CDR1 is SGHRS and CDR2 YFSETQ. The V and J ends lost 5 bases and 5 bases, in that order; junction bases with no gene match: 8. The CDR3 is 14 amino acids. Here the CDR3 DNA reads TGCGCCAGCAGGACCGGGACAGGGCTCGACGAGCAGTACTTC. It specifies CASRTGTGLDEQYF.

The chain couples TRBV7-2 to TRBJ1-6; D is undetermined. Trimming removed 1 base from V and 9 bases from J, with 16 bases in between. The CDR3 has 16 amino acids. Germline CDR1 is SGHTA and CDR2 is FQGNSA. CDR3 in DNA: TGTGCCAGCAGCTTAGTTGGGTCAGGAGCTACTTCACCCCTCCACTTT. It specifies CASSLVGSGATSPLHF.

Note on this clonotype: A read error may produce the germline difference seen at one junction end. This sequence joins TRBV9 and TRBJ1-4; D not resolved. The germline V gene has CDR1 SGDLS and CDR2 YYNGEE. The CDR3 loop spans 14 amino acids. The CDR3 DNA is TGTGCCAGCAGCGTAGACTCGACAAATGAAAAACGGTTTTTT. It translates to CASSVDSTNEKRFF.

This clonotype was observed a few times. The chain joins TRBV29-1 to TRBJ2-3; 13 nucleotides line up with TRBD2. V was clipped by 3 bases and J by 2 bases; unmatched bases: 11. CDR3 length: 18 residues. The germline V gene encodes CDR1 SQVTM and CDR2 ANQGSEA. The CDR3 here is CSVEGTSGVLISTDTQYF. CDR3 sequence (DNA): TGCAGCGTTGAGGGGACTAGCGGGGTCCTAATCTCCACAGATACGCAGTATTTT.

The chain employs TRBV2 and TRBJ2-7; perhaps D is TRBD1 or TRBD2 (5 bases each). Per germline, CDR1 SNHLY and CDR2 FYNNEI. The CDR3 has 13 amino acids. Trimming shortened V by 6 bases and J by 3 bases, and 12 bases separated the two germline ends. Here the CDR3 DNA reads TGTGCCAGCAGGAGGGCTGACAGCTACGAGCAGTACTTC. Translation gives CASRRADSYEQYF.

This chain connects TRBV6-6 to TRBJ1-4; unclear D gene. V was pared by 6 bases and J by 5 bases, with 13 bases between. The CDR3 has 14 amino acids. CDR1 MNHNY and CDR2 SVGAGI come from the germline V gene (reference sequence). CDR3 region: CASRDPGINEKLFF. As DNA, the CDR3 is TGTGCCAGCAGGGATCCGGGGATCAATGAAAAACTGTTTTTT.

There are a few counts of this clonotype. The gene calls are TRBV5-1 and TRBJ2-1, with D uncertain. The CDR3 extends over 15 amino acids. Trimming shortened V by 1 base and J by 4 bases, and 12 bases separated the two germline ends. Germline V gives CDR1 SGHRS, CDR2 YFSETQ. CDR3 nucleotide sequence: TGCGCCAGCAGCTTGCCAAGGGTTACATACAATGAGCAGTTCTTC. Its protein product is CASSLPRVTYNEQFF.

In its sample, this clonotype was seen a few times. The chain recombines TRBV29-1 with TRBJ1-2, with unresolved D. V was pared by 4 bases and J by 4 bases, with 19 bases between. The CDR3 spans 15 residues. CDR1 is SQVTM and CDR2 is ANQGSEA in the germline V gene. This CDR3 reads CSVVIRPGPSYGYTF. CDR3 nucleotides: TGCAGCGTTGTAATTCGGCCAGGCCCTAGCTATGGCTACACCTTC.

This clonotype came up many times. This rearrangement joins TRBV11-2 to TRBJ2-5; 7 bases agree with TRBD2. The junction had 7 bases not matched to a gene; V was cut back by 1 base and J by 2 bases. This CDR3 has 16 residues. The germline gives CDR1 SGHAT, CDR2 FQNNGV. The CDR3 nucleotides are TGTGCCAGCAGCTTAGGGCGGGCTAGCGGACAAGAGACCCAGTACTTC. Translation: CASSLGRASGQETQYF.

Remarks on this clonotype: A much more abundant neighbour one base away suggests this may be a read error. The V and J genes are TRBV5-6 and TRBJ2-1; perhaps TRBD2 as D (6 bases). Trimming took off 1 base at V and 10 bases at J, with 18 bases between the two ends. The length of the CDR3 is 15 residues. CDR1 SGHDT and CDR2 YYEEEE come from the germline V gene. The CDR3 loop is CASSLCQPGAYEQFF. The CDR3 coding sequence is TGTGCCAGCAGCTTGTGCCAGCCGGGAGCGTACGAGCAGTTCTTC.

The V call is TRBV29-1, the J call TRBJ2-1; possible D gene TRBD1, 6 bases. The CDR3 length is 14 residues. Germline V gives CDR1 SQVTM, CDR2 ANQGSEA. V was pared by 7 bases and J by 0 bases, with 13 bases between. DNA for the CDR3: TGCAGCGCCAGACAGGTCAGCTCCTACAATGAGCAGTTCTTC. This sequence encodes CSARQVSSYNEQFF.

This clonotype has only a few counts. The V gene is TRBV12-3 or TRBV12-4, the J gene TRBJ1-6, with D perhaps TRBD1 (6 bases). The length of the CDR3 is 14 residues. The V and J ends lost 4 bases and 8 bases respectively, with 12 bases between them. The CDR3 DNA is TGTGCCAGCAGTTCCCGGACAGCGGATTCACCCCTCCACTTT. This codes for CASSSRTADSPLHF.

There are a few counts of this clonotype. The J gene is TRBJ2-1, the V gene TRBV10-3; 9 nucleotides line up with TRBD2. Germline loops: CDR1 ENHRY, CDR2 SYGVKD. This CDR3 has 14 residues. Trimming at V came to 7 bases and at J to 5 bases, leaving 6 bases not matched to a gene. DNA for the CDR3: TGTGCCATCAAGAGGGCGGGAGGGGACAATGAGCAGTTCTTC. Translated: CAIKRAGGDNEQFF.

This clonotype was counted a few times. The chain has TRBV9 and TRBJ2-1; no firm D call. Germline assignment: CDR1 SGDLS and CDR2 YYNGEE. V lost 1 base, J lost 8 bases, and 10 bases lay in between. The CDR3 totals 13 residues. The CDR3 loop is CASSVLGSDEQFF. In DNA form, the CDR3 reads TGTGCCAGCAGCGTACTGGGTTCGGATGAGCAGTTCTTC.

The V gene is TRBV3-1, the J gene TRBJ2-1; D possibly corresponds to TRBD2 (6 bases). Between the trimmed V and J ends, which lost 3 bases and 5 bases, there was a span of 17 bases. The V gene's germline CDR1 is LGHDT and CDR2 YNNKEL (reference sequence). The CDR3 loop spans 16 amino acids. This CDR3 reads CASSQVSTSWDNEQFF. The CDR3 DNA is TGTGCCAGCAGCCAGGTTTCAACTAGCTGGGACAATGAGCAGTTCTTC.

This clonotype occurred a few times. The genes are TRBV27 and TRBJ2-2; 8 bases agree with TRBD1. Per the germline V gene, CDR1 is MNHEY and CDR2 is SMNVEV (reference sequence). This CDR3 contains 16 residues. V lost 6 bases, J lost 7 bases, and 13 bases stayed unmatched. The CDR3 DNA reads TGTGCCAGCAGCCCCGGGACAGGCCCCCTCGGCGGGGAGCTGTTTTTT. Translating gives CASSPGTGPLGGELFF.

In its sample, this clonotype was seen a few times. The chain carries TRBV28 and TRBJ2-5; 9 positions match TRBD1. V dropped 5 bases and J dropped 11; count of bases not matched to a gene: 12. CDR1 MDHEN and CDR2 SYDVKM come from the germline V gene. This CDR3 has 14 amino acids. Here the CDR3 DNA reads TGTGCCAGCAGTCCCGGGACAGGGTACAATGAGCAGTACTTC. Its translation: CASSPGTGYNEQYF. Using reference TRBV28 and TRBJ2-5 for the parts outside the CDR3, the full variable domain is DVKVTQSSRYLVKRTGEKVFLECVQDMDHENMFWYRQDPGLGLRLIYFSYDVKMKEKGDIPEGYSVSREKKERFSLILESASTNQTSMYLCASSPGTGYNEQYFGPGTRLLVL.